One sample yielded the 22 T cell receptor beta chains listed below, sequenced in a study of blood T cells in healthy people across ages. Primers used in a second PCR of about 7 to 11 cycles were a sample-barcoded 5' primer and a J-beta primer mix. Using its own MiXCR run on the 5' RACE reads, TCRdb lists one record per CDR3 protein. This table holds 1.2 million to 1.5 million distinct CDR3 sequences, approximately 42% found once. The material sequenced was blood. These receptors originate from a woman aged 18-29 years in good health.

CDR3 nucleotides: TGTGCCAGCAGTGAAGGGGGGACTAGCTTCCTGTTCTTC. Its translation is CASSEGGTSFLFF. The chain joins TRBV2 to TRBJ2-1; 9 positions agree with TRBD2. This CDR3 contains 13 residues. CDR1 SNHLY and CDR2 FYNNEI come from the germline V gene. V shed 1 base, J shed 15 bases, and the junction held 7 bases outside the gene matches.

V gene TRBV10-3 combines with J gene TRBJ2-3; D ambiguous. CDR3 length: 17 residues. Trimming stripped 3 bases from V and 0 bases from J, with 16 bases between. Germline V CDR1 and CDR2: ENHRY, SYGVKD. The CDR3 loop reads CAISDWGLIISTDTQYF. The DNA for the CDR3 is TGTGCCATCAGTGATTGGGGATTAATCATAAGCACAGATACGCAGTATTTT.

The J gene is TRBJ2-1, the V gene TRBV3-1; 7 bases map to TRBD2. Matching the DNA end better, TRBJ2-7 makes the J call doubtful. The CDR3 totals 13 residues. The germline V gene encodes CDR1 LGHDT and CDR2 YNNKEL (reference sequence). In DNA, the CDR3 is TGTGCCAGCAGCTATGGGACTACCAATGAGCAGTACTTC. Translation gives CASSYGTTNEQYF.

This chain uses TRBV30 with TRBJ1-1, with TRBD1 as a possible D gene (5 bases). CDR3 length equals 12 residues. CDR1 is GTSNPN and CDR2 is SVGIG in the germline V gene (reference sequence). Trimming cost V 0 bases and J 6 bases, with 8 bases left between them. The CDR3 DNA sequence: TGTGCCTGGAGTGTACGGGGGGCTGAAGCTTTCTTT. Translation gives CAWSVRGAEAFF.

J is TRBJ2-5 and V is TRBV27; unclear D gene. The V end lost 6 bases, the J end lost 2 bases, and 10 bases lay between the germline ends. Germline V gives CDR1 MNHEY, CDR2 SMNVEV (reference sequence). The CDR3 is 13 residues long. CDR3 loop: CASRVPGQETQYF. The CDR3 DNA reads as TGTGCCAGCAGGGTCCCTGGGCAAGAGACCCAGTACTTC.

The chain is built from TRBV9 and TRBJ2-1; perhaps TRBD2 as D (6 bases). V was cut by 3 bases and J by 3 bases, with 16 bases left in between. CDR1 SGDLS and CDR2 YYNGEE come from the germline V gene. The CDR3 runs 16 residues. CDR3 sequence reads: CASSAAEAGRYNEQFF. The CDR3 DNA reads TGTGCCAGCAGCGCAGCAGAAGCGGGTCGCTACAATGAGCAGTTCTTC.

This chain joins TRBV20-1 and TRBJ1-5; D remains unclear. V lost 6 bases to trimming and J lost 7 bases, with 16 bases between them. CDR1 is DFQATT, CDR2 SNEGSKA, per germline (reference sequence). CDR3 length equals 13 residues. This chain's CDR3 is CSATDGVKQPQHF. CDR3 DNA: TGCAGTGCCACGGATGGGGTCAAGCAGCCCCAGCATTTT.

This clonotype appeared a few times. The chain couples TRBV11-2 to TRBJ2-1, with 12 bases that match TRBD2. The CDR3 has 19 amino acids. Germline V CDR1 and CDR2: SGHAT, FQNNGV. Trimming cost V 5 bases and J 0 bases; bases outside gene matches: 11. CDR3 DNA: TGTGCCAGCAGCCCAGTTACTAGCGGGAGGCCCGTCTCCTACAATGAGCAGTTCTTC. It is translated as CASSPVTSGRPVSYNEQFF.

The CDR3 nucleotides read TGTGCCAGCAGCAACCCGGGACAGAGAGATTACGAGCAGTACTTC. Encoded protein: CASSNPGQRDYEQYF. The chain carries TRBV2 and TRBJ2-7, with 7 bases matching TRBD1. Per germline, CDR1 SNHLY and CDR2 FYNNEI. Trimming took 6 bases from V and 4 from J; bases not matched to a gene: 12. The CDR3 consists of 15 residues.

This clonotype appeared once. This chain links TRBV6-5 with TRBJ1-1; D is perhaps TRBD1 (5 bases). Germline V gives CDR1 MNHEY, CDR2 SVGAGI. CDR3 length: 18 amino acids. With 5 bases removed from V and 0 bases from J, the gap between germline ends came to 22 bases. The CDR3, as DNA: TGTGCCAGCAGTCACAACCTCTTCTCGGGGACCCTGAACACTGAAGCTTTCTTT. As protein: CASSHNLFSGTLNTEAFF.

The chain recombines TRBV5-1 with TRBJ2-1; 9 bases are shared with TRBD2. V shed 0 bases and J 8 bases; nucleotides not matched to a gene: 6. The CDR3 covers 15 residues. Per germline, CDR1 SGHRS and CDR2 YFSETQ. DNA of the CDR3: TGCGCCAGCAGCTTGGTTCGGACTAGCGATGATGAGCAGTTCTTC. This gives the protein CASSLVRTSDDEQFF. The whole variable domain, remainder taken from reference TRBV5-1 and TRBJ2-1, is KAGVTQTPRYLIKTRGQQVTLSCSPISGHRSVSWYQQTPGQGLQFLFEYFSETQRNKGNFPGRFSGRQFSNSRSEMNVSTLELGDSALYLCASSLVRTSDDEQFFGPGTRLTVL.

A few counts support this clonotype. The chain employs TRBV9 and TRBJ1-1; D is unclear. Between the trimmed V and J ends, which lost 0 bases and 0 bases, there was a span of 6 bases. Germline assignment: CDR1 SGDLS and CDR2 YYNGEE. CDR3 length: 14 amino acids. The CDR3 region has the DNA TGTGCCAGCAGCGTAGAGCCCTTGAACACTGAAGCTTTCTTT. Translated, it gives CASSVEPLNTEAFF.

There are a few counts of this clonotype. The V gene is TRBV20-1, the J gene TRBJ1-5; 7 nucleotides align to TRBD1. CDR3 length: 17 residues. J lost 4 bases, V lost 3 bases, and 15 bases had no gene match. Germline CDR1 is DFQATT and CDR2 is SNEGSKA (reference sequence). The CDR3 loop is CSARPRGVGGINQPQHF. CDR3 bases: TGCAGTGCTAGGCCCAGGGGGGTGGGGGGGATTAATCAGCCCCAGCATTTT.

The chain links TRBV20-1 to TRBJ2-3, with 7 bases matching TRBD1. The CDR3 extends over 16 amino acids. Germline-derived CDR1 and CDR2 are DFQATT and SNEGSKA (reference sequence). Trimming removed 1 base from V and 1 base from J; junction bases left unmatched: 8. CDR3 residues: CSARGWTGPGTDTQYF. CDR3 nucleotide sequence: TGCAGTGCTAGAGGTTGGACAGGCCCAGGCACAGATACGCAGTATTTT.

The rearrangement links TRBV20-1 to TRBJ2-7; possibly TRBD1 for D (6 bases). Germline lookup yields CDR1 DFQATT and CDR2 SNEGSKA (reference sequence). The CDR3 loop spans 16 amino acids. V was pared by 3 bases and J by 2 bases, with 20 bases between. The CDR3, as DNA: TGCAGTGCTAGCCCAGGGACACACCAGCCTACCTACGAGCAGTACTTC. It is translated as CSASPGTHQPTYEQYF.

CDR3 loop: CASSYRTGTSGGPVSYNEQFF. For the CDR3, the DNA is TGTGCCAGCAGCTACCGAACCGGGACTAGCGGGGGGCCTGTATCCTACAATGAGCAGTTCTTC. The chain uses TRBV7-3 and TRBJ2-1; TRBD2 matches 15 bases. Germline values: CDR1 SGHTA, CDR2 FQGTGA. This CDR3 has 21 amino acids. Unmatched junction bases numbered 14, after V lost 4 bases and J lost 1 base. The whole variable domain, filled in from reference TRBV7-3 and TRBJ2-1, reads GAGVSQTPSNKVTEKGKYVELRCDPISGHTALYWYRQSLGQGPEFLIYFQGTGAADDSGLPNDRFFAVRPEGSVSTLKIQRTERGDSAVYLCASSYRTGTSGGPVSYNEQFFGPGTRLTVL.

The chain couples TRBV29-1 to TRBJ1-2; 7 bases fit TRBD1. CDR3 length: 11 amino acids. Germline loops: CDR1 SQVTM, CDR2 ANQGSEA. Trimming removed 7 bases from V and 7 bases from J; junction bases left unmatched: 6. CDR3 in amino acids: CSASTGAGYTF. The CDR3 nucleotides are TGCAGCGCTTCAACAGGGGCTGGCTACACCTTC.

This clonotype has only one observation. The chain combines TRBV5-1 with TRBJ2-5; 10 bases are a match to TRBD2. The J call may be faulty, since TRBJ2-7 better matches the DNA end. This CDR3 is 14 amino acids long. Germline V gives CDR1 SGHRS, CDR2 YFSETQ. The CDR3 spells CASNYGTSVNEQYF. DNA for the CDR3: TGCGCCAGCAACTACGGGACTAGCGTCAACGAGCAGTACTTC.

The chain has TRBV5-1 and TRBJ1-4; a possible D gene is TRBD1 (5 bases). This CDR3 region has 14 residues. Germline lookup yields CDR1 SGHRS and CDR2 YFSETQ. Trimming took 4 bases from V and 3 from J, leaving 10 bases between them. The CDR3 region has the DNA TGCGCCAGCAGCCCGCAGGGATCTAATGAAAAACTGTTTTTT. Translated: CASSPQGSNEKLFF.

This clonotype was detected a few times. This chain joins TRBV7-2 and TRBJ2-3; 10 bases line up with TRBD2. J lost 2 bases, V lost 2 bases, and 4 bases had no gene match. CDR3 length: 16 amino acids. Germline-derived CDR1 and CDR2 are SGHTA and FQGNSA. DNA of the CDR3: TGTGCCAGCAGCTTAATAGCGGGAGGCCCCACAGATACGCAGTATTTT. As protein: CASSLIAGGPTDTQYF.

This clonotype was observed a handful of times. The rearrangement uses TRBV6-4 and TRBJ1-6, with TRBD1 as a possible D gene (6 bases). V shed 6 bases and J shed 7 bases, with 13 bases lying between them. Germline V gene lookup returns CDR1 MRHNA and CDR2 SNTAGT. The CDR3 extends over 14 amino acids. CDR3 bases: TGTGCCAGCAGCCGGACTGGGACAAATTCACCCCTCCACTTT. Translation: CASSRTGTNSPLHF.

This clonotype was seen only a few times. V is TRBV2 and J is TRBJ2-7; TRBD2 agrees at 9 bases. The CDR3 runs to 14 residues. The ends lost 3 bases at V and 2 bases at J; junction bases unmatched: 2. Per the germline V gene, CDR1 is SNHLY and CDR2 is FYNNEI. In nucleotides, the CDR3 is TGTGCCAGCAGTGAGCGGGAGGGAACCTACGAGCAGTACTTC. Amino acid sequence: CASSEREGTYEQYF. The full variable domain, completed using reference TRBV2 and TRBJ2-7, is EPEVTQTPSHQVTQMGQEVILRCVPISNHLYFYWYRQILGQKVEFLVSFYNNEISEKSEIFDDQFSVERPDGSNFTLKIRSTKLEDSAMYFCASSEREGTYEQYFGPGTRLTVT.